The clone carrying this T cell receptor (beta chain) was found many times. V lost 2 bases, J lost 2 bases, and 17 bases lay in between. The CDR3 runs to 16 residues. The germline CDR1 and CDR2 sequences are GTSNPN and SVGIG (reference sequence). This record belongs to a study of molecular identifiers for immune sequencing clone quantification. Libraries from naive CD8 cells were generated from around 18,000 to 910,000 sorted cells (with 10%, 30% or 50% RNA). TCRdb processed the PCR reads anew with MiXCR; each CDR3 protein has one entry. The table has about 60,000 distinct CDR3 sequences, over 15% seen once.

The rearrangement links TRBV30 to TRBJ2-3, with TRBD2 as a possible D gene (6 bases). Source material: naive CD8+ T cells from blood, with Jurkat cell RNA spiked in. Subset of the sample: FACS-sorted CD8+CD4-CCR7+CD45RA+ naive T cells. The clonotype was recovered from a human donor in good health. Some libraries in this study had Jurkat cell RNA spiked in. CDR3 nucleotide sequence: TGTGCCTGGAGTACAACGGGACTTTCCCCCACAGATACGCAGTATTTT. It codes for CAWSTTGLSPTDTQYF. Variable domain in full (rest from reference TRBV30 and TRBJ2-3): SQTIHQWPATLVQPVGSPLSLECTVEGTSNPNLYWYRQAAGRGLQLLFYSVGIGQISSEVPQNLSASRPQDRQFILSSKKLLLSDSGFYLCAWSTTGLSPTDTQYFGPGTRLTVL.